Below, 30 T cell receptor beta chains from the same sample are listed, as sequenced in a study of T cell changes during pregnancy in multiple sclerosis. The table came from immunoSEQ multiplex PCR; TCRdb's copy has only in-frame clones and leaves some out. The data hold 76,000 or so clones, with 90% to 95% observed a single time. Sequences were derived from peripheral blood, sampled in the second trimester of pregnancy. The receptors were gathered from a female donor in good health, enrolled as a control in a pregnancy study.

V and J are TRBV6-5 and TRBJ2-2; no reliable D call. CDR1 is MNHEY, CDR2 SVGAGI, per germline. The V end was cut by 10 bases, the J end by 2 bases, with 11 bases between. The CDR3 runs 13 residues. The CDR3 sequence: CATHDTNTGELFF. The DNA of the CDR3 is TGTGCCACCCACGACACTAACACCGGGGAGCTGTTTTTT.

The chain is built from TRBV2 and TRBJ2-7; 9 bases are shared with TRBD1. This CDR3 has 12 residues. V was clipped by 10 bases and J by 4 bases; unmatched bases: 5. CDR1 and CDR2 (germline): SNHLY, FYNNEI. In DNA form, the CDR3 reads TGTGCCACCGGACAGGGGAGTTACGAGCAGTACTTC. This codes for CATGQGSYEQYF.

The chain's CDR3 is CASSLARGGTNEQFF. The DNA for the CDR3 is TGTGCCAGCAGCTTAGCCCGAGGAGGCACCAATGAGCAGTTCTTC. The chain recombines TRBV7-6 with TRBJ2-1, with a possible D match to TRBD2 (5 bases). Germline loops: CDR1 SGHVS, CDR2 FNYEAQ. Between the trimmed V and J ends, which lost 0 bases and 6 bases, there was a span of 12 bases. The CDR3 is 15 residues long.

This chain uses TRBV4-3 with TRBJ2-5; D is unclear. Between the trimmed V and J ends, which lost 1 base and 0 bases, there was a span of 12 bases. The CDR3 contains 16 residues. The germline V gene encodes CDR1 LGHNA and CDR2 YSLEER. The CDR3 loop is CASSQGWPPYQETQYF. As DNA, the CDR3 is TGCGCCAGCAGCCAAGGGTGGCCCCCGTACCAAGAGACCCAGTACTTC.

The rearrangement uses TRBV6-5 and TRBJ1-1; no clear D. CDR1 and CDR2 from the germline V gene are MNHEY and SVGAGI. There are 15 residues in the CDR3. The V and J ends lost 6 bases and 1 base respectively, with 15 bases between them. The CDR3 region is CASRASTYGNTEAFF. The CDR3 DNA follows: TGTGCCAGCAGAGCTTCAACTTACGGGAACACTGAAGCTTTCTTT.

The chain has TRBV6-1 and TRBJ1-1; D may be TRBD1 (5 bases). CDR3 length: 11 residues. Looked up from germline, CDR1 is MNHNS and CDR2 is SASEGT. Trimming pared 7 bases from V and 7 bases from J, leaving 10 bases between. CDR3 DNA: TGTGCCAGCACGCCCAGGGTTGAAGCTTTCTTT. Residues: CASTPRVEAFF.

There are a few counts of this clone. This rearrangement joins TRBV6-4 to TRBJ2-2; D is uncertain. The V and J ends lost 3 bases and 7 bases respectively, with 6 bases between them. Per the germline V gene, CDR1 is MRHNA and CDR2 is SNTAGT. The CDR3 is 12 amino acids. This CDR3 is CASSETNGELFF. CDR3 sequence (DNA): TGTGCCAGCAGTGAAACTAACGGGGAGCTGTTTTTT.

J is TRBJ2-5 and V is TRBV27; D possibly corresponds to TRBD1 (5 bases). CDR1 and CDR2 (germline): MNHEY, SMNVEV (reference sequence). V was shortened by 5 bases and J by 2 bases, with 9 bases between the two germline ends. The CDR3 loop spans 13 amino acids. CDR3 in amino acids: CASSLGDQETQYF. CDR3 nucleotides: TGTGCCAGCAGTCTAGGGGATCAAGAGACCCAGTACTTC.

CDR3 amino acids: CASSSGGMNTEAFF. In DNA, the CDR3 is TGTGCCAGCAGTTCAGGGGGAATGAACACTGAAGCTTTCTTT. The chain links TRBV6-5 to TRBJ1-1; TRBD1 matches 7 bases. The CDR3 totals 14 residues. Per germline, CDR1 MNHEY and CDR2 SVGAGI. V gave up 4 bases and J gave up 0 bases; unmatched junction bases: 2.

J is TRBJ2-7 and V is TRBV5-5, with D maybe TRBD2 (7 bases). The germline gives CDR1 SGHKS, CDR2 YYEKEE (reference sequence). Trimming left V 4 bases short and J 2 bases short, with 13 bases between. This CDR3 is 14 amino acids long. The CDR3 reads CASSRRGPPYEQYF. For the CDR3, the DNA is TGTGCCAGCAGCCGGCGGGGGCCCCCCTACGAGCAGTACTTC.

The chain is built from TRBV30 and TRBJ2-2; TRBD2 matches at 9 bases. The V segment lost 3 bases and the J segment 7 bases; nucleotides outside the gene matches: 9. Germline loops: CDR1 GTSNPN, CDR2 SVGIG (reference sequence). The CDR3 extends over 15 amino acids. Here the CDR3 DNA reads TGTGCCTGGAGCGCGGGCGGGGGGGCCGGCGGGGAGCTGTTTTTT. Translating gives CAWSAGGGAGGELFF.

This clone was observed once. This chain joins TRBV6-5 and TRBJ1-1; TRBD1 matches 7 bases. The CDR3 loop spans 13 amino acids. Unmatched junction bases numbered 7, after V lost 5 bases and J lost 7 bases. Germline V lookup: CDR1 MNHEY, CDR2 SVGAGI. The DNA for the CDR3 is TGTGCCAGCAGTCGAACCAGACAGGGTGAAGCTTTCTTT. Residues: CASSRTRQGEAFF.

This rearrangement joins TRBV7-2 to TRBJ1-6; possibly TRBD1 for D (5 bases). Per the germline V gene, CDR1 is SGHTA and CDR2 is FQGNSA. This CDR3 contains 16 residues. V shed 4 bases and J shed 8 bases, with 18 bases lying between them. CDR3 in amino acids: CASSSNHYRLDSPLHF. The CDR3 nucleotides read TGTGCCAGCAGCTCGAATCACTACAGGCTGGATTCACCCCTCCACTTT. Using reference TRBV7-2 and TRBJ1-6 for the parts outside the CDR3, the full variable domain is GAGVSQSPSNKVTEKGKDVELRCDPISGHTALYWYRQSLGQGLEFLIYFQGNSAPDKSGLPSDRFSAERTGGSVSTLTIQRTQQEDSAVYLCASSSNHYRLDSPLHFGNGTRLTVT.

This chain's CDR3 is CASSLGLAGPMETQYF. Here the CDR3 DNA reads TGTGCCAGCAGCTTAGGACTAGCGGGACCGATGGAGACCCAGTACTTC. The chain joins TRBV11-3 to TRBJ2-5, with TRBD2 matching over 11 bases. The CDR3 has 16 residues. CDR1 and CDR2 (germline): SGHNT, YENEEA. V dropped 1 base and J dropped 5; count of bases not matched to a gene: 6.

The rearrangement joins TRBV7-3 to TRBJ2-1, with 8 positions matching TRBD2. The V gene end was trimmed by 5 bases and the J gene end by 2 bases; junction bases not matched to a gene: 8. The CDR3 runs 16 residues. In germline, CDR1 is SGHTA, CDR2 FQGTGA. Here the CDR3 reads CASSIKGGGPYNEQFF. The CDR3 DNA reads TGTGCCAGCAGCATAAAAGGCGGGGGGCCCTACAATGAGCAGTTCTTC.

V is TRBV2 and J is TRBJ2-2; maybe TRBD2 (5 bases). V dropped 8 bases and J dropped 7 bases, with 17 bases sitting between them. The CDR3 runs to 14 residues. CDR1 is SNHLY, CDR2 FYNNEI, per germline. This CDR3 reads CASLLDGGLGELFF. For the CDR3, the DNA is TGTGCCAGCCTCCTGGACGGAGGTCTCGGGGAGCTGTTTTTT.

The chain recombines TRBV11-3 with TRBJ2-7; TRBD2 might be the D (6 bases). Trimming pared 6 bases from V and 2 bases from J, leaving 23 bases between. The CDR3 totals 17 residues. Germline CDR1 reads SGHNT; CDR2 reads YENEEA. CDR3 region: CASSHWGLEGYAYEQYF. The CDR3 coding sequence is TGTGCCAGCAGTCACTGGGGGTTGGAGGGGTATGCCTACGAGCAGTACTTC.

The chain employs TRBV5-4 and TRBJ2-1; D possibly corresponds to TRBD1 (7 bases). Trimming shortened V by 0 bases and J by 4 bases, and 14 bases separated the two germline ends. The V gene's germline CDR1 is SGHNT and CDR2 YYREEE (reference sequence). The CDR3 spans 16 residues. The DNA of the CDR3 is TGTGCCAGCAGCTTGGTCCCAGGGGGGTCATACAATGAGCAGTTCTTC. Translation: CASSLVPGGSYNEQFF.

The chain uses TRBV2 and TRBJ1-1, with D possibly TRBD1 on 5 matching bases. V was trimmed by 2 bases and J by 5 bases, leaving 12 bases between them. CDR1 and CDR2 (germline): SNHLY, FYNNEI. The CDR3 covers 14 residues. In nucleotides, the CDR3 is TGTGCCAGCAGTGAAAGAAGGGGTCGGACTGAAGCTTTCTTT. Amino acids: CASSERRGRTEAFF.

V gene TRBV6-4 combines with J gene TRBJ1-1; tentative D call: TRBD1 (6 bases). V lost 3 bases and J lost 11, with 16 bases in between. CDR3 length: 13 amino acids. From germline, CDR1 is MRHNA and CDR2 SNTAGT. CDR3 nucleotide sequence: TGTGCCAGCAGTGATGCAGGGGTGGGAAGGGCTTTCTTT. It is translated as CASSDAGVGRAFF.

The chain uses TRBV13 and TRBJ2-4; 11 positions agree with TRBD2. The J segment lost 1 base and the V segment lost 0 bases, leaving 5 bases of the junction unmatched. The CDR3 is 18 amino acids. Germline-derived CDR1 and CDR2 are PRHDT and FYEKMQ (reference sequence). CDR3 residues: CASSLGLAGVTAKNIQYF. For the CDR3, the DNA is TGTGCCAGCAGCTTAGGACTAGCGGGGGTGACGGCCAAAAACATTCAGTACTTC.

This rearrangement joins TRBV6-5 to TRBJ1-1; unclear D gene. V shed 5 bases and J shed 11 bases, with 24 bases lying between them. CDR3 length equals 15 residues. Per the germline V gene, CDR1 is MNHEY and CDR2 is SVGAGI. The CDR3 spells CASSRGVMFGSKAFF. The CDR3 coding sequence is TGTGCCAGCAGTCGGGGAGTGATGTTTGGGTCGAAGGCTTTCTTT.

This clone was observed at least ten times. The chain couples TRBV19 to TRBJ1-1; 8 bases agree with TRBD1. CDR1 is LNHDA and CDR2 is SQIVND in the germline V gene (reference sequence). The CDR3 has 16 amino acids. Germline trimming cut 7 bases from V and 3 bases from J; bases unmatched to any gene: 13. This CDR3 reads CASTSIRTGQDTEAFF. CDR3 sequence (DNA): TGTGCCAGTACCAGTATCAGGACAGGGCAGGACACTGAAGCTTTCTTT.

For the CDR3, the DNA is TGTGCCAGCAGCTTAGAGTGGGCCACTGAAGCTTTCTTT. This gives the protein CASSLEWATEAFF. The gene calls are TRBV7-3 and TRBJ1-1, with unresolved D. Trimming cost V 2 bases and J 4 bases, with 8 bases left between them. Germline V gene sequence: CDR1 SGHTA, CDR2 FQGTGA. The CDR3 length is 13 residues.

V usage is TRBV5-4 and J usage is TRBJ2-2; 12 bases are shared with TRBD2. This CDR3 region has 14 residues. Trimming at V came to 5 bases and at J to 7 bases, leaving 3 bases not matched to a gene. Germline values: CDR1 SGHNT, CDR2 YYREEE (reference sequence). CDR3: CASRLAGGGGELFF. CDR3 coding DNA: TGTGCCAGCAGACTAGCGGGGGGCGGCGGGGAGCTGTTTTTT.

V gene TRBV5-1 combines with J gene TRBJ2-1; 7 bases are shared with TRBD2. The CDR3 totals 16 residues. Germline V lookup: CDR1 SGHRS, CDR2 YFSETQ. V shed 4 bases, J shed 8 bases, and the junction held 15 bases outside the gene matches. CDR3 sequence reads: CASSTPGRATPHEQFF. DNA of the CDR3: TGCGCCAGCAGCACCCCGGGGAGGGCAACCCCACATGAGCAGTTCTTC.

The chain combines TRBV7-2 with TRBJ2-1; 10 positions match TRBD2. The CDR3 covers 15 residues. Germline V gene lookup returns CDR1 SGHTA and CDR2 FQGNSA. V shed 2 bases and J 10 bases; nucleotides not matched to a gene: 8. CDR3 sequence: CASSLLAGGSLEQFF. The CDR3 DNA reads TGTGCCAGCAGCTTATTAGCGGGGGGCTCTCTGGAGCAGTTCTTC. The variable domain in full, completed from reference TRBV7-2 and TRBJ2-1, reads GAGVSQSPSNKVTEKGKDVELRCDPISGHTALYWYRQSLGQGLEFLIYFQGNSAPDKSGLPSDRFSAERTGGSVSTLTIQRTQQEDSAVYLCASSLLAGGSLEQFFGPGTRLTVL.

The V gene is TRBV9, the J gene TRBJ2-7; 12 nucleotides match TRBD1. The CDR3 is 15 amino acids. Germline loops: CDR1 SGDLS, CDR2 YYNGEE. The V gene end was trimmed by 0 bases and the J gene end by 8 bases; junction bases not matched to a gene: 6. The CDR3 protein is CASSVAWGQGAQQYF. The CDR3 DNA reads TGTGCCAGCAGCGTAGCTTGGGGACAGGGGGCTCAGCAGTACTTC.

The chain links TRBV7-2 to TRBJ2-3; 8 nucleotides line up with TRBD1. CDR3 size: 13 residues. V dropped 5 bases and J dropped 7; count of bases not matched to a gene: 5. Germline V gives CDR1 SGHTA, CDR2 FQGNSA. The CDR3 here is CASSAWTGNTQYF. CDR3 coding DNA: TGTGCCAGCAGCGCATGGACAGGGAATACGCAGTATTTT.

The CDR3 protein is CASSWAVGRARETQYF. The CDR3 region has the DNA TGCGCCAGCAGCTGGGCCGTTGGTAGAGCCCGGGAGACCCAGTACTTC. V is TRBV5-1 and J is TRBJ2-5; D unresolved. This CDR3 has 16 amino acids. The V and J ends lost 3 bases and 5 bases respectively, with 20 bases between them. CDR1 is SGHRS and CDR2 is YFSETQ in the germline V gene.